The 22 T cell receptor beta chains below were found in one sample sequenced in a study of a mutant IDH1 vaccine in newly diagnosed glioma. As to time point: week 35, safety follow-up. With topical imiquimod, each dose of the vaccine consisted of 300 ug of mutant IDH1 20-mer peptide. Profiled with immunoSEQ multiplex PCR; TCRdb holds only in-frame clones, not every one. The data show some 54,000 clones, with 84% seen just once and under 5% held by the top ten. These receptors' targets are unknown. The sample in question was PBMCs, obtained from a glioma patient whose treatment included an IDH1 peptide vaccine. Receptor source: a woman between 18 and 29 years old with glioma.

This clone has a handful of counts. CDR3 in amino acids: CASRDSGQPQHF. CDR3 bases: TGTGCCAGTAGGGACAGTGGACAGCCCCAGCATTTT. The chain uses TRBV19 and TRBJ1-5, with D tentatively TRBD1 (6 bases). There are 12 residues in the CDR3. In germline, CDR1 is LNHDA, CDR2 SQIVND (reference sequence). V dropped 6 bases and J dropped 7 bases, with 10 bases sitting between them.

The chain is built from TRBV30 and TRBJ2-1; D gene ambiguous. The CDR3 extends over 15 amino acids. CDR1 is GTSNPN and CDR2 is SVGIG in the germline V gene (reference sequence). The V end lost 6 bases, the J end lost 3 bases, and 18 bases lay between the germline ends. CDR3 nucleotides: TGTGCCTGCACAACGACCCCAGTTAGCTACAATGAGCAGTTCTTC. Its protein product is CACTTTPVSYNEQFF.

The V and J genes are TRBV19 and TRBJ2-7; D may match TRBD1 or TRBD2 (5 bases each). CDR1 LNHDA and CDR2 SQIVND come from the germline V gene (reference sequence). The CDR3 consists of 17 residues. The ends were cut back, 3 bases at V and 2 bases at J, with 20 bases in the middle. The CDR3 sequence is CASSMAPDIGETYEQYF. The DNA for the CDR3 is TGTGCCAGTAGTATGGCTCCGGACATTGGGGAGACCTACGAGCAGTACTTC.

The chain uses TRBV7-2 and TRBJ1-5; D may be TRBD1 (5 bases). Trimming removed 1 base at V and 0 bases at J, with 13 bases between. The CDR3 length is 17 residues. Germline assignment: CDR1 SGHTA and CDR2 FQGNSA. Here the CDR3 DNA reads TGTGCCAGCAGCTTAGGGCAGGGCTGGGATAGCAATCAGCCCCAGCATTTT. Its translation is CASSLGQGWDSNQPQHF.

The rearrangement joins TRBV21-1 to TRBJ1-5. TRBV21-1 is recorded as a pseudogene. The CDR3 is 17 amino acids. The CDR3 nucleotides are TGTGCCAGCAGCAAAGTCCCGTTAGTAGGCACGAGGCAGCCCCAGCATTTT. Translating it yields CASSKVPLVGTRQPQHF.

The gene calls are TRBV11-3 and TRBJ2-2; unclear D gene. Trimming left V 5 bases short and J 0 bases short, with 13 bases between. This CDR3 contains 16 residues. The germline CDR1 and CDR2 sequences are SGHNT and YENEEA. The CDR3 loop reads CASSPGRRSNTGELFF. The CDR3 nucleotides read TGTGCCAGCAGCCCCGGCCGGAGATCGAACACCGGGGAGCTGTTTTTT.

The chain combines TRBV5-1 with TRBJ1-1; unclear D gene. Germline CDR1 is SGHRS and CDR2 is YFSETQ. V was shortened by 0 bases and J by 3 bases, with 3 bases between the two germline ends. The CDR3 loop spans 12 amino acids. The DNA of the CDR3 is TGCGCCAGCAGCTTGGTCGACACTGAAGCTTTCTTT. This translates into CASSLVDTEAFF.

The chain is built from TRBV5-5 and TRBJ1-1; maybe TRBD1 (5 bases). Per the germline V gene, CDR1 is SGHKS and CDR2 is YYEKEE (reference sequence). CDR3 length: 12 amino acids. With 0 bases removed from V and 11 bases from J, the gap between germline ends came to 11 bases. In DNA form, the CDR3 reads TGTGCCAGCAGCTTGGCCAGGGATCCTGCTTTCTTT. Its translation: CASSLARDPAFF.

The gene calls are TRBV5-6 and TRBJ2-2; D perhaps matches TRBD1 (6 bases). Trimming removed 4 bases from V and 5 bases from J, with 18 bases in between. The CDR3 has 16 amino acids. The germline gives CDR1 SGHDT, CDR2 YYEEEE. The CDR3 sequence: CASSPAGAPGTGELFF. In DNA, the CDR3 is TGTGCCAGCAGCCCCGCAGGGGCCCCCGGGACCGGGGAGCTGTTTTTT. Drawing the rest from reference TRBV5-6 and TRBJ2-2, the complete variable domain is DAGVTQSPTHLIKTRGQQVTLRCSPKSGHDTVSWYQQALGQGPQFIFQYYEEEERQRGNFPDRFSGHQFPNYSSELNVNALLLGDSALYLCASSPAGAPGTGELFFGEGSRLTVL.

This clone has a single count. CDR3 sequence reads: CASSVVAATSGANVLTF. CDR3 coding DNA: TGTGCCAGCAGCGTAGTGGCAGCGACCTCTGGGGCCAACGTCCTGACTTTC. The gene calls are TRBV9 and TRBJ2-6; D unclear. Trimming shortened V by 0 bases and J by 0 bases, and 10 bases separated the two germline ends. Per the germline V gene, CDR1 is SGDLS and CDR2 is YYNGEE. This CDR3 has 17 residues.

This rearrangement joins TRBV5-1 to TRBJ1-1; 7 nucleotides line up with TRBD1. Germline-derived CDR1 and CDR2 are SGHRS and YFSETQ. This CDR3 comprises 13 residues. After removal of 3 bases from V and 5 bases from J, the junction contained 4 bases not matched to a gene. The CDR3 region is CASSSTGDTEAFF. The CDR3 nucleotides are TGCGCCAGCAGCTCTACAGGGGATACTGAAGCTTTCTTT.

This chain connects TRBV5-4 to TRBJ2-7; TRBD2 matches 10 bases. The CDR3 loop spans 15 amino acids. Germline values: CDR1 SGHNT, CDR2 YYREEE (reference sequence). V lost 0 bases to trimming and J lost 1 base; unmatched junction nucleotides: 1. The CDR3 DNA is TGTGCCAGCAGCTTGGAACTAGCGGGGTCCTACGAGCAGTACTTC. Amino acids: CASSLELAGSYEQYF.

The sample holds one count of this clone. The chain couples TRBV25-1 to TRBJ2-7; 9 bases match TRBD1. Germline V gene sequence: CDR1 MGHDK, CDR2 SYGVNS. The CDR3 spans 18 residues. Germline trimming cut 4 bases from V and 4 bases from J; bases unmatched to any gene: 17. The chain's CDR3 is CASSGSVWDRERGYEQYF. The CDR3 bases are TGTGCCAGCAGTGGGTCCGTGTGGGACAGGGAACGTGGTTACGAGCAGTACTTC.

The CDR3 reads CASTLGGWDEQYF. The CDR3, as DNA: TGTGCCAGCACCCTTGGGGGATGGGACGAGCAGTACTTC. This chain uses TRBV2 with TRBJ2-5; D may be TRBD1 or TRBD2 (5 bases each). With the DNA end fitting TRBJ2-7 better, the J assignment may be wrong. Germline loops: CDR1 SNHLY, CDR2 FYNNEI. There are 13 residues in the CDR3.

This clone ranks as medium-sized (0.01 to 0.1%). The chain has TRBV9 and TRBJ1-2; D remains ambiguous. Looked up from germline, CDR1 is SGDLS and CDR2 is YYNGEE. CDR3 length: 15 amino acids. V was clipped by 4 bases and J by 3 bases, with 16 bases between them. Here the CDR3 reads CASSPLVGLHYGYTF. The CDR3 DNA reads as TGTGCCAGCAGCCCCCTCGTGGGTCTCCACTATGGCTACACCTTC.

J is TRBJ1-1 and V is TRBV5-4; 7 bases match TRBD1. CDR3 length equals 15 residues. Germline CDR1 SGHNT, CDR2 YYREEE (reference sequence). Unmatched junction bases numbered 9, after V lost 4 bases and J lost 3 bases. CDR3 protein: CASSPPQGVYTEAFF. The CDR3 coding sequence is TGTGCCAGCAGCCCCCCGCAGGGGGTATACACTGAAGCTTTCTTT.

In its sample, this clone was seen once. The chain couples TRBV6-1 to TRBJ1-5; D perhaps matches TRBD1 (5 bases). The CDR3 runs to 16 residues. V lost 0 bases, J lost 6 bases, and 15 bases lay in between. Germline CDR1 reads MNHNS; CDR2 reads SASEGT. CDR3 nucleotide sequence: TGTGCCAGCAGTGAAGCCCCCGTTGGAAGGGGTCAGCCCCAGCATTTT. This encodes CASSEAPVGRGQPQHF.

The DNA of the CDR3 is TGTGCCAGCAGCGTATCCGTCGTGACTTCCGTAGAGCAGTTCTTC. Translation gives CASSVSVVTSVEQFF. The chain couples TRBV9 to TRBJ2-1; D is ambiguous. CDR1 is SGDLS, CDR2 YYNGEE, per germline. CDR3 length: 15 amino acids. With 1 base removed from V and 10 bases from J, the gap between germline ends came to 18 bases.

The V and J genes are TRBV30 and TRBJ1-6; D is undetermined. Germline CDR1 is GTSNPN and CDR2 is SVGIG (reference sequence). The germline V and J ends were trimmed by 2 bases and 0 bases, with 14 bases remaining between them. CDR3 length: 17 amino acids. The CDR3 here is CAWSKEIGGSYNSPLHF. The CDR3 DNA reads TGTGCCTGGAGTAAGGAGATTGGAGGCTCCTATAATTCACCCCTCCACTTT.

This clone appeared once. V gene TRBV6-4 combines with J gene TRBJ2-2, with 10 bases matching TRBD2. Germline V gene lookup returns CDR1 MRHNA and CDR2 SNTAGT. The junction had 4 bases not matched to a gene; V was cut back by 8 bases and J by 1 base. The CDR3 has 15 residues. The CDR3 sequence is CASSRLAGNTGELFF. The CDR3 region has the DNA TGTGCCAGCTCGAGACTAGCGGGGAACACCGGGGAGCTGTTTTTT.

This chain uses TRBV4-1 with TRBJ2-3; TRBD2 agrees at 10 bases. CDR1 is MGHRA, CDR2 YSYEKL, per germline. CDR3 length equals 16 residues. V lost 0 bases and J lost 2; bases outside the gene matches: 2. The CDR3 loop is CASSQDGLADTDTQYF. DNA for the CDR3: TGCGCCAGCAGCCAAGATGGACTAGCGGACACAGATACGCAGTATTTT.

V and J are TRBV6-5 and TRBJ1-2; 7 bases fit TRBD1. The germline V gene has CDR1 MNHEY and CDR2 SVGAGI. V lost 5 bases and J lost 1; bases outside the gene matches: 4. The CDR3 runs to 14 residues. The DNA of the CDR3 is TGTGCCAGCAGTCGGACAGGTGTTAACTATGGCTACACCTTC. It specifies CASSRTGVNYGYTF.